A single sample is the source of the 27 T cell receptor beta chains below, sequenced in a study of T cell repertoires in cytomegalovirus infection. TCRdb independently ran MiXCR on the reads; one entry per CDR3 protein. The sample shows about 180,000 distinct CDR3 sequences, approximately 18% of them seen only once. Sample: CD8+ T cells from PBMCs. Receptor source: a human donor in good health (CMV status not recorded). Some clones in this sample may be carry-over from other donors' samples.

The rearrangement links TRBV9 to TRBJ1-5; D call uncertain. Per germline, CDR1 SGDLS and CDR2 YYNGEE. V dropped 3 bases and J dropped 0 bases, with 10 bases sitting between them. This CDR3 region has 15 residues. The CDR3 DNA reads as TGTGCCAGCAGCGCTGACGGATCTAGCAATCAGCCCCAGCATTTT. Amino acids: CASSADGSSNQPQHF.

The sample holds a few counts of this clonotype. The chain employs TRBV7-9 and TRBJ1-1; 7 nucleotides align to TRBD1. Germline lookup yields CDR1 SEHNR and CDR2 FQNEAQ (reference sequence). V lost 4 bases and J lost 4; bases outside the gene matches: 9. The CDR3 covers 15 residues. The CDR3 here is CASSSLQGLFTEAFF. CDR3 bases: TGTGCCAGCAGCTCCTTACAGGGGTTGTTCACTGAAGCTTTCTTT.

This clonotype occurred a few times. V usage is TRBV4-1 and J usage is TRBJ2-1; D is unresolved. Germline CDR1 and CDR2: MGHRA and YSYEKL. The CDR3 has 14 amino acids. Trimming pared 0 bases from V and 8 bases from J, leaving 11 bases between. CDR3 nucleotide sequence: TGCGCCAGCAGCCAAGATCGAAGGTTCGATGAGCAGTTCTTC. Amino acid sequence: CASSQDRRFDEQFF.

The chain recombines TRBV12-3 or TRBV12-4 with TRBJ1-3; D remains ambiguous. The CDR3 sequence is 15 residues long. Trimming stripped 8 bases from V and 4 bases from J, with 18 bases between. Here the CDR3 reads CASGPQAGRGNTIYF. The CDR3 DNA reads as TGTGCCAGCGGTCCCCAGGCGGGGAGAGGAAACACCATATATTTT.

The chain uses TRBV29-1 and TRBJ1-1; a weak D match, TRBD1 (6 bases). Germline CDR1 SQVTM, CDR2 ANQGSEA. This CDR3 has 12 residues. The V end was cut by 6 bases, the J end by 3 bases, with 11 bases between. CDR3 sequence (DNA): TGCAGCGTGATGACAGGCTACACTGAAGCTTTCTTT. Translation: CSVMTGYTEAFF.

This rearrangement joins TRBV6-2 or TRBV6-3 to TRBJ1-5; D call uncertain. V gave up 1 base and J gave up 13 bases, with 11 bases separating them. CDR1 is MNHEY, CDR2 SVGEGT, per germline. This CDR3 has 12 amino acids. CDR3 bases: TGTGCCAGCAGTTACTTAGACCGACAACAGCATTTT. Translating gives CASSYLDRQQHF.

J is TRBJ2-7 and V is TRBV7-2; 15 positions agree with TRBD2. The germline V gene encodes CDR1 SGHTA and CDR2 FQGNSA. The CDR3 length is 17 residues. V lost 5 bases to trimming and J lost 1 base; unmatched junction nucleotides: 6. The CDR3 spells CASSTGLAGGMSYEQYF. Here the CDR3 DNA reads TGTGCCAGCAGCACCGGACTAGCGGGGGGGATGTCCTACGAGCAGTACTTC.

The chain is built from TRBV7-4 and TRBJ2-5; the match to TRBD2 covers 7 bases. The CDR3 covers 15 residues. Germline V gene data show CDR1 as SGHVT and CDR2 as SQSDAQ. Trimming took 1 base from V and 5 from J; bases not matched to a gene: 7. The CDR3 DNA reads TGTGCCAGCAGCTTAGGTTCTGGGGGGGATGAGACCCAGTACTTC. This encodes CASSLGSGGDETQYF.

This chain links TRBV6-6 with TRBJ2-7, with D unresolved. This CDR3 is 13 amino acids long. Trimming left V 5 bases short and J 6 bases short, with 14 bases between. Per germline, CDR1 MNHNY and CDR2 SVGAGI (reference sequence). The DNA for the CDR3 is TGTGCCAGCAGTCCCCTAGGAGTGATCGAGCAGTACTTC. Translating gives CASSPLGVIEQYF.

This clonotype was observed a handful of times. V is TRBV7-6 and J is TRBJ2-2; D remains unclear. This CDR3 is built from 14 residues. Germline V gene data show CDR1 as SGHVS and CDR2 as FNYEAQ. Deletions cut 4 bases from V and 3 bases from J, with 9 bases between. This CDR3 reads CASSSYPDTGELFF. The CDR3 DNA reads TGTGCCAGCAGCTCATACCCGGACACCGGGGAGCTGTTTTTT. Full variable domain (remainder filled in from reference TRBV7-6 and TRBJ2-2): GAGVSQSPRYKVTKRGQDVALRCDPISGHVSLYWYRQALGQGPEFLTYFNYEAQQDKSGLPNDRFSAERPEGSISTLTIQRTEQRDSAMYRCASSSYPDTGELFFGEGSRLTVL.

The CDR3 nucleotides read TGTGCCAGCAGTTACCCTCTAGAGGGACAGGGCGACTACGAGCAGTACTTC. As protein: CASSYPLEGQGDYEQYF. The rearrangement uses TRBV6-2 or TRBV6-3 and TRBJ2-7; 9 bases align to TRBD1. The CDR3 is 17 amino acids. Trimming at V came to 2 bases and at J to 3 bases, leaving 11 bases not matched to a gene. The germline gives CDR1 MNHEY, CDR2 SVGEGT.

In its sample, this clonotype was seen once. The CDR3 DNA follows: TGTGCCAGCAGTGGAGGGAACACCGGGGAGCTGTTTTTT. Its protein product is CASSGGNTGELFF. V usage is TRBV2 and J usage is TRBJ2-2, with no clear D. This CDR3 contains 13 residues. Trimming stripped 4 bases from V and 1 base from J, with 4 bases between. Germline values: CDR1 SNHLY, CDR2 FYNNEI.

The sample holds a few counts of this clonotype. This chain links TRBV7-2 with TRBJ2-3; 9 bases are a match to TRBD2. Trimming at V came to 4 bases and at J to 3 bases, leaving 11 bases not matched to a gene. This CDR3 spans 17 amino acids. Germline V gives CDR1 SGHTA, CDR2 FQGNSA. This chain's CDR3 is CASSSRRRAGGTDTQYF. DNA of the CDR3: TGTGCCAGCAGCTCCCGCCGGAGGGCGGGGGGGACAGATACGCAGTATTTT.

CDR3: CASTLAGGSQETQYF. The CDR3 bases are TGTGCCAGCACCTTAGCGGGGGGCTCTCAAGAGACCCAGTACTTC. The chain employs TRBV6-8 and TRBJ2-5, with 10 bases identical to TRBD2. From germline, CDR1 is MNHGY and CDR2 SAAAGT. V lost 7 bases to trimming and J lost 2 bases; unmatched junction nucleotides: 7. The CDR3 totals 15 residues.

The chain recombines TRBV11-2 with TRBJ1-2, with TRBD1 matching over 9 bases. Germline V gene data show CDR1 as SGHAT and CDR2 as FQNNGV. This CDR3 comprises 14 residues. V gave up 6 bases and J gave up 4 bases; unmatched junction bases: 6. The CDR3 DNA is TGTGCCAGCAGAATCGGACAGGGGAGCTATGGCTACACCTTC. It specifies CASRIGQGSYGYTF. The variable domain in full, completed from reference TRBV11-2 and TRBJ1-2, reads EAGVAQSPRYKIIEKRQSVAFWCNPISGHATLYWYQQILGQGPKLLIQFQNNGVVDDSQLPKDRFSAERLKGVDSTLKIQPAKLEDSAVYLCASRIGQGSYGYTFGSGTRLTVV.

This clonotype was seen once. This chain links TRBV20-1 with TRBJ2-1; 8 nucleotides line up with TRBD2. V lost 2 bases and J lost 3; bases outside the gene matches: 3. Germline loops: CDR1 DFQATT, CDR2 SNEGSKA (reference sequence). This CDR3 is built from 14 residues. The DNA for the CDR3 is TGCAGTGCTAGATCGGGACTAGACTACAATGAGCAGTTCTTC. It codes for CSARSGLDYNEQFF.

The chain is built from TRBV9 and TRBJ1-1; TRBD1 matches at 10 bases. The J segment lost 7 bases and the V segment lost 4 bases, leaving 4 bases of the junction unmatched. Germline CDR1 and CDR2: SGDLS and YYNGEE. This CDR3 contains 13 residues. CDR3 nucleotide sequence: TGTGCCAGCAGCTTGGGGACAGGGGATGAAGCTTTCTTT. It specifies CASSLGTGDEAFF.

J is TRBJ2-2 and V is TRBV7-2; D not resolved. This CDR3 has 14 amino acids. V was clipped by 8 bases and J by 1 base, with 11 bases between them. Germline V CDR1 and CDR2: SGHTA, FQGNSA. CDR3 sequence: CASYLARNTGELFF. CDR3 bases: TGTGCCAGCTACCTCGCGAGGAACACCGGGGAGCTGTTTTTT.

The chain uses TRBV7-9 and TRBJ1-1, with D possibly being TRBD1 (5 bases). The V and J ends lost 4 bases and 5 bases respectively, with 20 bases between them. The CDR3 is 16 residues long. The germline CDR1 and CDR2 sequences are SEHNR and FQNEAQ (reference sequence). The CDR3 DNA reads as TGTGCCAGCAGCTCAAGCACGGGGGGGTCGGGAACTGAAGCTTTCTTT. It yields the protein CASSSSTGGSGTEAFF.

V gene TRBV11-2 combines with J gene TRBJ2-1; D possibly corresponds to TRBD1 (5 bases). Germline CDR1 reads SGHAT; CDR2 reads FQNNGV. The V and J ends lost 3 bases and 3 bases respectively, with 15 bases between them. The CDR3 sequence is 16 residues long. The CDR3 nucleotides read TGTGCCAGCAGCTTGGGTCTAGGGGTTATCTACAATGAGCAGTTCTTC. Amino acids: CASSLGLGVIYNEQFF.

The sample holds a few counts of this clonotype. This sequence joins TRBV7-6 and TRBJ1-2, with unresolved D. The germline V gene encodes CDR1 SGHVS and CDR2 FNYEAQ. Trimming shortened V by 3 bases and J by 2 bases, and 7 bases separated the two germline ends. This CDR3 has 13 amino acids. This chain's CDR3 is CASSLSQNYGYTF. The CDR3 region has the DNA TGTGCCAGCAGCTTGTCACAAAACTATGGCTACACCTTC.

This clonotype was observed a handful of times. The genes are TRBV11-2 and TRBJ1-1; a possible D gene is TRBD1 (5 bases). Germline loops: CDR1 SGHAT, CDR2 FQNNGV. Trimming pared 4 bases from V and 2 bases from J, leaving 17 bases between. The CDR3 has 16 amino acids. The CDR3 DNA is TGTGCCAGCAGCTCCGGGGTCGGCAGGGACAACACTGAAGCTTTCTTT. It codes for CASSSGVGRDNTEAFF.

This clonotype has a count of ten or more. The J gene is TRBJ2-4, the V gene TRBV28; the match to TRBD2 covers 10 bases. The ends lost 3 bases at V and 0 bases at J; junction bases unmatched: 8. The CDR3 consists of 18 residues. Germline lookup yields CDR1 MDHEN and CDR2 SYDVKM. The CDR3 bases are TGTGCCAGCAGTTTGGACCGGACTAGCGGAGCAGCCAAAAACATTCAGTACTTC. This encodes CASSLDRTSGAAKNIQYF. Full variable domain (outside the CDR3, taken from reference TRBV28 and TRBJ2-4): DVKVTQSSRYLVKRTGEKVFLECVQDMDHENMFWYRQDPGLGLRLIYFSYDVKMKEKGDIPEGYSVSREKKERFSLILESASTNQTSMYLCASSLDRTSGAAKNIQYFGAGTRLSVL.

The chain joins TRBV6-5 to TRBJ2-3, with D perhaps TRBD2 (5 bases). V gave up 0 bases and J gave up 0 bases, with 10 bases separating them. CDR1 is MNHEY and CDR2 is SVGAGI in the germline V gene. This CDR3 has 16 residues. The DNA of the CDR3 is TGTGCCAGCAGTTACTCGGAGGCACCGAGCACAGATACGCAGTATTTT. As protein: CASSYSEAPSTDTQYF.

This clonotype occurred a few times. The gene calls are TRBV7-2 and TRBJ1-1; weak D call: TRBD1 (6 bases). With 3 bases removed from V and 1 base from J, the gap between germline ends came to 15 bases. Germline V lookup: CDR1 SGHTA, CDR2 FQGNSA. This CDR3 comprises 16 residues. CDR3 coding DNA: TGTGCCAGCAGCTTGAGCCGGGACACACCGAACACTGAAGCTTTCTTT. It specifies CASSLSRDTPNTEAFF.

J is TRBJ1-1 and V is TRBV7-9; 7 positions agree with TRBD1. This CDR3 spans 15 amino acids. The J segment lost 0 bases and the V segment lost 5 bases, leaving 6 bases of the junction unmatched. Germline V CDR1 and CDR2: SEHNR, FQNEAQ (reference sequence). CDR3 amino acids: CASSKPTGLNTEAFF. CDR3 nucleotide sequence: TGTGCCAGCAGCAAACCGACAGGGTTGAACACTGAAGCTTTCTTT.

In this sample, this clonotype turned up a few times. The rearrangement uses TRBV15 and TRBJ2-3; 8 bases match TRBD1. This CDR3 region has 14 residues. With V trimmed by 4 bases and J by 1 base, 1 base remained unmatched. CDR1 LNHNV and CDR2 YYDKDF come from the germline V gene (reference sequence). The CDR3 reads CATSIRGRTDTQYF. Written as DNA, the CDR3 is TGTGCCACCAGCATCAGGGGGCGCACAGATACGCAGTATTTT.